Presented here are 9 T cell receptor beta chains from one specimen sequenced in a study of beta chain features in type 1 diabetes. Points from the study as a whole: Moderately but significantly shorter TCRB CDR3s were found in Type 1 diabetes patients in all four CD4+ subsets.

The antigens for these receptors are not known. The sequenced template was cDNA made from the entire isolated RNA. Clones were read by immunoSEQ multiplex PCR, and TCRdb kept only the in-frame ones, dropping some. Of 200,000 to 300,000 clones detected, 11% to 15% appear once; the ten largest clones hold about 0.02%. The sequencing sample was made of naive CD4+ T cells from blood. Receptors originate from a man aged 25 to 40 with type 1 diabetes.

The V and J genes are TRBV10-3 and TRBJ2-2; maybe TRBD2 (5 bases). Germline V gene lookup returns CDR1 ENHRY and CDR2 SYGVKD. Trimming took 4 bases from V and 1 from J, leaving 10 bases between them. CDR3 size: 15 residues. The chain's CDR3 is CAISVGSRNTGELFF. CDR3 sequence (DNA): TGTGCCATCAGTGTTGGGAGTAGGAACACCGGGGAGCTGTTTTTT.

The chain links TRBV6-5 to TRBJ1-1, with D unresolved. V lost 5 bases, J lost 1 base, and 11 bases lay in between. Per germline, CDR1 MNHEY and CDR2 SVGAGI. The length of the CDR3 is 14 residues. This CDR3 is CASSEGGSNTEAFF. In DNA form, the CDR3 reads TGTGCCAGCAGTGAAGGAGGGTCGAACACTGAAGCTTTCTTT.

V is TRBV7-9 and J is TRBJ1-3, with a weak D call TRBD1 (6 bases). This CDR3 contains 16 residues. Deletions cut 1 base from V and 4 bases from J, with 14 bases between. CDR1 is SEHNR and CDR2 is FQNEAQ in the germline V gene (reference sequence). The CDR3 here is CASSLERQGIGNTIYF. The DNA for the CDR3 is TGTGCCAGCAGCTTAGAAAGGCAGGGGATCGGAAACACCATATATTTT.

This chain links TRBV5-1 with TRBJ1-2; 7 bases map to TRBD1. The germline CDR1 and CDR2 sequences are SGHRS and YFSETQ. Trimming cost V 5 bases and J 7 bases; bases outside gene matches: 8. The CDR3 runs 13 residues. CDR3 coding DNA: TGCGCCAGCAGTCTCACAGGGGATGGTGGCTACACCTTC. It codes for CASSLTGDGGYTF.

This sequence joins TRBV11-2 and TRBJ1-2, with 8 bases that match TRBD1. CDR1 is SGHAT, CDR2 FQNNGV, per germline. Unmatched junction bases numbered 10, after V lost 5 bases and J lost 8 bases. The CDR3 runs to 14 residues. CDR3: CASSVTRGLTGYTF. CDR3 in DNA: TGTGCCAGCAGCGTAACCAGGGGGCTTACAGGCTACACCTTC.

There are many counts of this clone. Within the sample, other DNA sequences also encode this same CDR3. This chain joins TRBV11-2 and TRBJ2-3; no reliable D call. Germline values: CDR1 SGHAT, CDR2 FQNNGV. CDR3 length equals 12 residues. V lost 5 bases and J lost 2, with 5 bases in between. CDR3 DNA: TGTGCCAGCAGCCCGTCCACAGATACGCAGTATTTT. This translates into CASSPSTDTQYF. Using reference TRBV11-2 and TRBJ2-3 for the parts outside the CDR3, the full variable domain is EAGVAQSPRYKIIEKRQSVAFWCNPISGHATLYWYQQILGQGPKLLIQFQNNGVVDDSQLPKDRFSAERLKGVDSTLKIQPAKLEDSAVYLCASSPSTDTQYFGPGTRLTVL.

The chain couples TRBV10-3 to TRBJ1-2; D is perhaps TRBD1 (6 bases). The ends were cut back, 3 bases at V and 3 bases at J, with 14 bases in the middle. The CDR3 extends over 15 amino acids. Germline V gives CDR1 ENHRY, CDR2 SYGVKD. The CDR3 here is CAISDLRQVDYGYTF. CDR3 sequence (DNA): TGTGCCATCAGTGACCTCAGACAGGTTGACTATGGCTACACCTTC.

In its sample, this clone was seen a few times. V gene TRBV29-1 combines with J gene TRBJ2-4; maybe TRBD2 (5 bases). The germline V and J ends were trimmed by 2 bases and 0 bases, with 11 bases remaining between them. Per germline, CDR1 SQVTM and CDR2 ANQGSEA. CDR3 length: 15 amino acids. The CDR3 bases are TGCAGCGTTGAATACGGGGTTTCAGCCAAAAACATTCAGTACTTC. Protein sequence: CSVEYGVSAKNIQYF.

CDR3 sequence (DNA): TGTGCCAGCAGCTTAGGACTAGCGGGAGCCTACAATGAGCAGTTCTTC. It is translated as CASSLGLAGAYNEQFF. The chain employs TRBV7-9 and TRBJ2-1; 12 positions match TRBD2. Germline-derived CDR1 and CDR2 are SEHNR and FQNEAQ (reference sequence). The junction had 0 bases not matched to a gene; V was cut back by 1 base and J by 2 bases. The CDR3 covers 16 residues.